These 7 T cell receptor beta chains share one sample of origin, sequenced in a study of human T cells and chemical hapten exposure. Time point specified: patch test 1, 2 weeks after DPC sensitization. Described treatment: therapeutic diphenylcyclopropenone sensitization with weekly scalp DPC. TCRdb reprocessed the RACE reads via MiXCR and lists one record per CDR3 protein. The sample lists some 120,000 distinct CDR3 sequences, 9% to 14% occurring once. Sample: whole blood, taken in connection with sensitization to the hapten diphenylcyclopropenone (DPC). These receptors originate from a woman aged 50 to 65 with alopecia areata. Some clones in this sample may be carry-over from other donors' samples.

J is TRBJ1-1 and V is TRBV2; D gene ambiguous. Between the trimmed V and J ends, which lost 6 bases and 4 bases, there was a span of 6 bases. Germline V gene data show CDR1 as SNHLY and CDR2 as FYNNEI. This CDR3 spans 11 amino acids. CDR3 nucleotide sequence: TGTGCCAGCAGAATTATCACTGAAGCTTTCTTT. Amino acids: CASRIITEAFF.

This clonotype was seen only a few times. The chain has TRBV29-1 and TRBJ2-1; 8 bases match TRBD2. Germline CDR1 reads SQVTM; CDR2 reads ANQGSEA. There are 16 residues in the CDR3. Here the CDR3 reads CSARGGLGTDYNEQFF. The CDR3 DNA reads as TGCAGTGCCCGGGGGGGGTTGGGCACCGACTACAATGAGCAGTTCTTC.

The CDR3 nucleotides read TGTGCCAGCAGCTTAGGGATGGGCAATCAGCCCCAGCATTTT. Translation gives CASSLGMGNQPQHF. This chain connects TRBV7-2 to TRBJ1-5; D not resolved. This CDR3 is 14 amino acids long. V was pared by 1 base and J by 2 bases, with 6 bases between. Germline CDR1 SGHTA, CDR2 FQGNSA.

CDR3 protein: CSARDGGTPLAYEQYF. The CDR3 bases are TGCAGTGCTAGAGATGGGGGGACTCCTCTAGCCTACGAGCAGTACTTC. J is TRBJ2-7 and V is TRBV20-1; D is possibly TRBD2 (6 bases). This CDR3 region has 16 residues. Germline-derived CDR1 and CDR2 are DFQATT and SNEGSKA (reference sequence). V lost 0 bases and J lost 2, with 17 bases in between.

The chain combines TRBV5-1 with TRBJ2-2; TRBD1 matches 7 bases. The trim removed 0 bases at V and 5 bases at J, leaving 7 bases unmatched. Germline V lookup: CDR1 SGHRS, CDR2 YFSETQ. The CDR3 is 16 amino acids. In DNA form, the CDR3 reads TGCGCCAGCAGCTTGGAGGGACAGACGGAGACCGGGGAGCTGTTTTTT. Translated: CASSLEGQTETGELFF. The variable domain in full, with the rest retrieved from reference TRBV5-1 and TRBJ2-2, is KAGVTQTPRYLIKTRGQQVTLSCSPISGHRSVSWYQQTPGQGLQFLFEYFSETQRNKGNFPGRFSGRQFSNSRSEMNVSTLELGDSALYLCASSLEGQTETGELFFGEGSRLTVL.

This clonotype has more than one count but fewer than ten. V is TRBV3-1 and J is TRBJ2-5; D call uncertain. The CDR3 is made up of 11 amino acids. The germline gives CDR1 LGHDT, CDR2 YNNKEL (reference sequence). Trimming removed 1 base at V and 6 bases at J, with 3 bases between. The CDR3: CASSQVKTQYF. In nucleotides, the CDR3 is TGTGCCAGCAGCCAAGTTAAGACCCAGTACTTC.

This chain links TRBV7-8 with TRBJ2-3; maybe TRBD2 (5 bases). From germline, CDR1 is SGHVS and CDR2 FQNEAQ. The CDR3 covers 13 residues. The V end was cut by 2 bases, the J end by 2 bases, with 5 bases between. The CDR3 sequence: CASSLRDTDTQYF. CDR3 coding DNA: TGTGCCAGCAGCTTACGGGACACAGATACGCAGTATTTT.